The source of this T cell receptor (beta chain) is a study of Tregs in tolerant kidney transplant recipients. Study-level findings and limits: Tregs expanded with activated donor B cells seemed most donor-specific. Few patients were studied, so findings need validation in larger groups. Biological reproducibility was not directly addressed, but technical replication error appeared minimal.

Unstimulated Tregs (CD4+CD25+CD127-) and CD4+CD25- non-Tregs were sorted from PBMCs. Assay used: immunoSEQ multiplex PCR; TCRdb lists only in-frame clones, some missing. The sample has fewer than 65,000 clones, 75% to 90% seen once; the top ten hold around 2.3%. The germline gives CDR1 SGHRS, CDR2 YFSETQ. CDR3 length equals 15 residues. The V and J ends lost 2 bases and 2 bases respectively, with 13 bases between them. Details on this clone: The antigen is not known.

The source is a human donor who received a combined kidney and bone marrow transplant. The sequencing here drew on Tregs from blood, taken before the transplant. J is TRBJ2-5 and V is TRBV5-1; TRBD2 might be the D (6 bases). The CDR3 loop reads CASSFLAPRQETQYF. The CDR3 bases are TGCGCCAGCAGCTTCCTAGCGCCCCGACAAGAGACCCAGTACTTC.